This TCR beta chain was observed in a study of identical twins. TCRdb passed the 5' RACE reads through MiXCR, listing each CDR3 protein once. Of around 510,000 distinct CDR3 sequences listed, roughly an eighth are singletons. The CDR3 is 13 residues long. CDR1 is LGHDT and CDR2 is YNNKEL in the germline V gene (reference sequence). Trimming cost V 1 base and J 7 bases, with 5 bases left between them. The data were also submitted as part of a second study, on yellow fever vaccine responses in identical twins.

Sequencing was done on a sample of CD4+ T cells sorted from blood. The V gene is TRBV3-1, the J gene TRBJ1-6; D gene unclear. The clonotype was recovered from a woman aged 18-29 years in good health. CDR3 residues: CASSQGWNSPLHF. For the CDR3, the DNA is TGTGCCAGCAGCCAAGGGTGGAATTCACCCCTCCACTTT.